This T cell receptor (beta chain) was sequenced during a study of cytomegalovirus exposure and HLA in healthy donors (dated by TCRdb to between 2016 and 2019). Looking at the study overall: According to a later analysis, the 110 or so validation repertoires were produced on the same platform as the 666 repertoires of the first cohort. The study aimed to test whether cataloging public T cell receptors could reveal signatures of past pathogen exposure. Along with the approximately 650-subject first cohort, a separate validation cohort of approximately 110 different subjects was used. To predict cytomegalovirus infection status, the study combined high-throughput TCR immunosequencing, statistical association of individual TCRs with disease status, and machine learning.

Looking up the germline V gene (reference sequence) yields CDR1 SGHKS and CDR2 YYEKEE. The CDR3 has 13 amino acids, counting the end cysteine and phenylalanine. The retained sequence is limited to the CDR3, 39 bases, with the frame set at the first base. V is cut by 4 bases and J by 2 bases, and the space between the germline ends is 10 bases. Concerning this clone: Its antigen is not yet known. Qualities for individual bases were not recorded, and no much larger clone is one base off.

Donors formed part of the validation cohort, which comprised 120 subjects and was distinct from the first cohort of several hundred subjects. General study outcomes and caveats: In both the original and validation cohorts, the classifier was reported to diagnose cytomegalovirus status with high specificity and sensitivity. All 120 or so repertoires were used to score co-occurrence in the validation cohort in a later analysis, because that analysis had no HLA typing for the cohort. In vitro tests confirmed that a few of the cytomegalovirus-associated TCR beta chains recognize cytomegalovirus antigens. The study gave a list of under 200 TCR beta chains associated with cytomegalovirus. While some public TCRs were present in many individuals, most TCR sequences turned up only very rarely across donors. It was suggested by the authors that the approach could potentially be generalized to other disease states and immunological phenotypes. Of the cluster scores, approximately 95% were above 0 in a later analysis, which found that TCRs clustered in the first cohort also tended to co-occur in the approximately 120 validation repertoires.

Libraries were made using the immunoSEQ multiplex PCR assay. The paper's processing steps were these. To diagnose cytomegalovirus status from the catalog of TCR beta chain sequences, a statistical classification framework was built. What TCRdb holds here is the immuneACCESS table cut down to in-frame rearrangements. Part of the clones is not present; checked against another copy, under half of the missing clones reflect an unresolved V gene, and the others are unexplained. That table furnishes V, J and clone size, whereas the DNA furnished D and trimming. The sample data list fewer than 350,000 clones, and approximately 90% of these were observed just once. Jointly, the top ten make up about 0.85% of the sample.

The clonotype comes from a woman aged 18-29 years in good health and CMV-seronegative. In this chain, TRBV5-5 is recombined with TRBJ2-7; the D gene remains uncertain. Sequenced material: PBMCs. The sequence in DNA is TGTGCCAGCAGCCGTAATACACCCTACGAGCAGTACTTC. Its product reads: CASSRNTPYEQYF.